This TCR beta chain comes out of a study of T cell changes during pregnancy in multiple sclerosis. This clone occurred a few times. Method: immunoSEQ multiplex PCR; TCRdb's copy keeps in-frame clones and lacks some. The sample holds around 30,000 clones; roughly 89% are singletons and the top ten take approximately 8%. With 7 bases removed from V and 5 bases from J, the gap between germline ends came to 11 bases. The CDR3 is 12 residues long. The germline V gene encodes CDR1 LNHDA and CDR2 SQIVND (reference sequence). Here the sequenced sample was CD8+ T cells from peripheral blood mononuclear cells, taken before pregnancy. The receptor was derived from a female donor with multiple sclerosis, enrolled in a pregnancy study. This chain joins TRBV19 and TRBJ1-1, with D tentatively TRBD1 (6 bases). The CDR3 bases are TGTGCCAGTAACACACAGGGAACTGAAGCTTTCTTT. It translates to CASNTQGTEAFF.